A selection of T cell receptor beta chains follows, all from one sample in a study of blood T cell repertoires in COVID-19. Assay: immunoSEQ multiplex PCR; the TCRdb copy retains only in-frame clones and omits some. The repertoire holds some 96,000 clones, with around four fifths as singletons. Sample: peripheral blood. The source is a woman in her 70s with acute or convalescent COVID-19. The CDR3 runs from the conserved cysteine through the conserved F or W. Fields, in order: CDR3 DNA, CDR3 protein, V gene, D gene, clone size, J gene. D genes are given only for firm matches. Clone size is shown for a subset of rows, as once, few, many or a class of expanded clone.

CDR3 DNA: TGTGCCAGCTCACCACCGAAGAGGGATGAGCAGTTCTTC
CDR3 protein: CASSPPKRDEQFF
V gene: TRBV18
D gene: NA
clone size: few
J gene: TRBJ2-1

CDR3 DNA: TGTGCCAGCTCACCATACCAGGGGACCAACTCTGGAAACACCATATATTTT
CDR3 protein: CASSPYQGTNSGNTIYF
V gene: TRBV18
D gene: NA
clone size: NA
J gene: TRBJ1-3

CDR3 DNA: TGTGCCAGCAGCTTATCTAGGCTGAGCTCCTACGAGCAGTACTTC
CDR3 protein: CASSLSRLSSYEQYF
V gene: TRBV7-2
D gene: NA
clone size: few
J gene: TRBJ2-7

CDR3 DNA: TGTGCCATCAGTGAGGGGGCTGACACCATATATTTT
CDR3 protein: CAISEGADTIYF
V gene: TRBV10-3
D gene: NA
clone size: NA
J gene: TRBJ1-3

CDR3 DNA: TGTGCCAGCAGTTCAAATACCGGGGTTAATTCACCCCTCCACTTT
CDR3 protein: CASSSNTGVNSPLHF
V gene: TRBV7-3
D gene: NA
clone size: NA
J gene: TRBJ1-6

CDR3 DNA: TGTGCCAGCAATATTCGAGGTTTCCAAGAGACCCAGTACTTC
CDR3 protein: CASNIRGFQETQYF
V gene: TRBV2
D gene: NA
clone size: once
J gene: TRBJ2-5

CDR3 DNA: TGCAGTGCTAGTACCCAGGGAAGAGGCAATCAGCCCCAGCATTTT
CDR3 protein: CSASTQGRGNQPQHF
V gene: TRBV20-1
D gene: NA
clone size: NA
J gene: TRBJ1-5

CDR3 DNA: TGTGCCAGCAGCCAAGCAGGATTCGCCTATGGCTACACCTTC
CDR3 protein: CASSQAGFAYGYTF
V gene: TRBV3-1/TRBV3-2
D gene: NA
clone size: NA
J gene: TRBJ1-2

CDR3 DNA: TGTGCCAGCATTCCCGGGAGCTCTGGAAACACCATATATTTT
CDR3 protein: CASIPGSSGNTIYF
V gene: TRBV6-5
D gene: NA
clone size: NA
J gene: TRBJ1-3

CDR3 DNA: TGTGCCAGCAGGGGACAGGGCGTAGGTCAGCCCCAGCATTTT
CDR3 protein: CASRGQGVGQPQHF
V gene: TRBV2
D gene: TRBD1
clone size: NA
J gene: TRBJ1-5

CDR3 DNA: TGCGCCAGCAGCTTGGGGCTCGGACAGGCGATGGTAGATGAGCAGTTCTTC
CDR3 protein: CASSLGLGQAMVDEQFF
V gene: TRBV5-1
D gene: TRBD1
clone size: NA
J gene: TRBJ2-1

CDR3 DNA: TGTGCCAGCAGTTCGAGGCGCCCGGGGGGAAACACCATATATTTT
CDR3 protein: CASSSRRPGGNTIYF
V gene: TRBV6-1
D gene: NA
clone size: NA
J gene: TRBJ1-3

CDR3 DNA: TGTGCCAGCAGCTCACGGGGGGCTAGCACAGATACGCAGTATTTT
CDR3 protein: CASSSRGASTDTQYF
V gene: TRBV7-3
D gene: NA
clone size: once
J gene: TRBJ2-3

CDR3 DNA: TGTGCCAGCAGCTTACAGGGTCTTTCCTACGAGCAGTACTTC
CDR3 protein: CASSLQGLSYEQYF
V gene: TRBV7-8
D gene: NA
clone size: NA
J gene: TRBJ2-7

CDR3 DNA: TGTGCCAGCAGTGGGGCGGGGTCTGGGGCCAACGTCCTGACTTTC
CDR3 protein: CASSGAGSGANVLTF
V gene: TRBV2
D gene: NA
clone size: NA
J gene: TRBJ2-6

CDR3 DNA: TGTGCCATCAGTGAGGTGGACAGTAGGCAGCCCCAGCATTTT
CDR3 protein: CAISEVDSRQPQHF
V gene: TRBV10-3
D gene: NA
clone size: NA
J gene: TRBJ1-5

CDR3 DNA: TGTGCCAGCAGTTACGGGACTAGCTCCTACAATGAGCAGTTCTTC
CDR3 protein: CASSYGTSSYNEQFF
V gene: TRBV6-6
D gene: TRBD2
clone size: NA
J gene: TRBJ2-1

CDR3 DNA: TGTGCCATCAGTGCGGGACAGGGGGCGCATTATCAGCCCCAGCATTTT
CDR3 protein: CAISAGQGAHYQPQHF
V gene: TRBV10-3
D gene: TRBD1
clone size: NA
J gene: TRBJ1-5

CDR3 DNA: TGTGCCAGCAGTCTGACAGGGAACACTGAAGCTTTCTTT
CDR3 protein: CASSLTGNTEAFF
V gene: TRBV9
D gene: NA
clone size: NA
J gene: TRBJ1-1

CDR3 DNA: TGTGCCAGCAGCTTAGCCAGCCAGGGTGATTCACCCCTCCACTTT
CDR3 protein: CASSLASQGDSPLHF
V gene: TRBV7-6
D gene: NA
clone size: NA
J gene: TRBJ1-6

CDR3 DNA: TGCGCCAGCAGCCAAGTCCGTGGGCTGGTGGCTTTCTTT
CDR3 protein: CASSQVRGLVAFF
V gene: TRBV4-3
D gene: NA
clone size: NA
J gene: TRBJ1-1

CDR3 DNA: TGTGCCAGCAGTTTAAGGGGCTTCGACAGGGACAATGAGCAGTTCTTC
CDR3 protein: CASSLRGFDRDNEQFF
V gene: TRBV11-2
D gene: TRBD1
clone size: NA
J gene: TRBJ2-1

CDR3 DNA: TGTGCCAGCAGTTACGGCAACAGGGGGCGGAACACCGGGGAGCTGTTTTTT
CDR3 protein: CASSYGNRGRNTGELFF
V gene: TRBV6-2/TRBV6-3
D gene: TRBD1
clone size: NA
J gene: TRBJ2-2

CDR3 DNA: TGTGCCAGCAGCCAGAGCAATATGAACACTGAAGCTTTCTTT
CDR3 protein: CASSQSNMNTEAFF
V gene: TRBV3-1/TRBV3-2
D gene: NA
clone size: NA
J gene: TRBJ1-1

CDR3 DNA: TGTGCCAGCAGAATCTGGGGGGGGCCCTACAATGAGCAGTTCTTC
CDR3 protein: CASRIWGGPYNEQFF
V gene: TRBV7-2
D gene: NA
clone size: NA
J gene: TRBJ2-1

CDR3 DNA: TGTGCCTGGACCCGAACAGGGATGGACACTGAAGCTTTCTTT
CDR3 protein: CAWTRTGMDTEAFF
V gene: TRBV30
D gene: NA
clone size: NA
J gene: TRBJ1-1

CDR3 DNA: TGTGCCAGCAGTTCTCCTTCACCCCTCCACTTT
CDR3 protein: CASSSPSPLHF
V gene: TRBV28
D gene: NA
clone size: NA
J gene: TRBJ1-6

CDR3 DNA: TGTGCCAGCAGGACAGGGGTCATGCCTGGTGGCTACACCTTC
CDR3 protein: CASRTGVMPGGYTF
V gene: TRBV28
D gene: TRBD1
clone size: NA
J gene: TRBJ1-2

CDR3 DNA: TGCAGTGCACATTCTAATGAAAAACTGTTTTTT
CDR3 protein: CSAHSNEKLFF
V gene: TRBV20-1
D gene: NA
clone size: NA
J gene: TRBJ1-4

CDR3 DNA: TGTGCCACCAGCGACGGTGGGCAGGGGATTGTTGCGGAGACCCAGTACTTC
CDR3 protein: CATSDGGQGIVAETQYF
V gene: TRBV24-1
D gene: NA
clone size: few
J gene: TRBJ2-5

CDR3 DNA: TGTGCCAGCAGCTTAGAGGGGGGGGCCACAGATACACAGTATTTT
CDR3 protein: CASSLEGGATDTQYF
V gene: TRBV7-2
D gene: NA
clone size: NA
J gene: TRBJ2-3

CDR3 DNA: TGTGCCTGGAGCAAAGCCCTCGGCGCAGGGGAGACCCAGTACTTC
CDR3 protein: CAWSKALGAGETQYF
V gene: TRBV30
D gene: NA
clone size: NA
J gene: TRBJ2-5

CDR3 DNA: TGTGCCAGCACCTCGACGGGAAAGGGCGATTGGAGAATTTCATACGAGCAGTACTTC
CDR3 protein: CASTSTGKGDWRISYEQYF
V gene: TRBV2
D gene: NA
clone size: once
J gene: TRBJ2-7

CDR3 DNA: TGTGCCAGCAGACCAACTTCAGGGGCTAATGGCTACACCTTC
CDR3 protein: CASRPTSGANGYTF
V gene: TRBV28
D gene: NA
clone size: NA
J gene: TRBJ1-2

CDR3 DNA: TGCGCCAGCAGTGAGACAGCGGTGGACACCATATATTTT
CDR3 protein: CASSETAVDTIYF
V gene: TRBV10-1
D gene: NA
clone size: NA
J gene: TRBJ1-3

CDR3 DNA: TGTGCCAGTAGGGCAGGGGGCCTCTCCTACAATGAGCAGTTCTTC
CDR3 protein: CASRAGGLSYNEQFF
V gene: TRBV19
D gene: TRBD1
clone size: NA
J gene: TRBJ2-1

CDR3 DNA: TGCGCCAGCAGCTTGGGGCTGATGAATGAGCAGTTCTTC
CDR3 protein: CASSLGLMNEQFF
V gene: TRBV5-1
D gene: NA
clone size: NA
J gene: TRBJ2-1

CDR3 DNA: TGCGCCAGCACCCCCGGGACAGCGGTTGGGGAGATATATTTT
CDR3 protein: CASTPGTAVGEIYF
V gene: TRBV5-1
D gene: TRBD1
clone size: NA
J gene: TRBJ1-3

CDR3 DNA: TGTGCCAGCAGCGTTGAGGGCCAGGAAGCCTACGAGCAGTACTTC
CDR3 protein: CASSVEGQEAYEQYF
V gene: TRBV9
D gene: NA
clone size: NA
J gene: TRBJ2-7

CDR3 DNA: TGTGCCAGCAGCCGCTTGGGACAGGGTAAATCCGAGCAGTACTTC
CDR3 protein: CASSRLGQGKSEQYF
V gene: TRBV3-1/TRBV3-2
D gene: TRBD1
clone size: NA
J gene: TRBJ2-7

CDR3 DNA: TGTGCCAGCTCACCACGAGGTCCCGAGGAAAAACTGTTTTTT
CDR3 protein: CASSPRGPEEKLFF
V gene: TRBV18
D gene: NA
clone size: NA
J gene: TRBJ1-4

CDR3 DNA: TGTGCCAGCTCACCACCCGGACAGGGGAGCCCCTACGAGCAGTACTTC
CDR3 protein: CASSPPGQGSPYEQYF
V gene: TRBV18
D gene: TRBD1
clone size: NA
J gene: TRBJ2-7

CDR3 DNA: TGTGCCAGCTCACCAAGGGGGGGAGAAACTGAAGCTTTCTTT
CDR3 protein: CASSPRGGETEAFF
V gene: TRBV18
D gene: NA
clone size: NA
J gene: TRBJ1-1

CDR3 DNA: TGTGCCAGCAGTTGGACAGGGGGCCCGAACACTGAAGCTTTCTTT
CDR3 protein: CASSWTGGPNTEAFF
V gene: TRBV6-5
D gene: TRBD1
clone size: NA
J gene: TRBJ1-1

CDR3 DNA: TGTGCCACCCAACCGACAGGGACGGTAAAACTGTTTTTT
CDR3 protein: CATQPTGTVKLFF
V gene: TRBV19
D gene: TRBD1
clone size: few
J gene: TRBJ1-4

CDR3 DNA: TGCGCCAGCAGCTCCGGGTCAGGGGGCCAAGAGACCCAGTACTTC
CDR3 protein: CASSSGSGGQETQYF
V gene: TRBV5-1
D gene: TRBD1
clone size: NA
J gene: TRBJ2-5

CDR3 DNA: TGTGCCAGTAGTGTTATCGGGGGCAATCAGCCCCAGCATTTT
CDR3 protein: CASSVIGGNQPQHF
V gene: TRBV19
D gene: NA
clone size: NA
J gene: TRBJ1-5

CDR3 DNA: TGCGCCAGCGGGGAACAGGGGAACACCATATATTTT
CDR3 protein: CASGEQGNTIYF
V gene: TRBV10-2
D gene: TRBD1
clone size: once
J gene: TRBJ1-3

CDR3 DNA: TGTGCCAGCAGGGAGAGACAGGGATGGACAGATACGCAGTATTTT
CDR3 protein: CASRERQGWTDTQYF
V gene: TRBV13
D gene: TRBD1
clone size: NA
J gene: TRBJ2-3

CDR3 DNA: TGTGCCAGCGGGAGATGGGATGCGGACGGTAACACTGAAGCTTTCTTT
CDR3 protein: CASGRWDADGNTEAFF
V gene: TRBV25-1
D gene: NA
clone size: NA
J gene: TRBJ1-1

CDR3 DNA: TGTGCCAGCAGCCCAAGGACAGGAAAGAACACTGAAGCTTTCTTT
CDR3 protein: CASSPRTGKNTEAFF
V gene: TRBV9
D gene: TRBD1
clone size: NA
J gene: TRBJ1-1

CDR3 DNA: TGCGCCAGCGGACTAGCGGGGGATACCTACGAGCAGTACTTC
CDR3 protein: CASGLAGDTYEQYF
V gene: TRBV4-1
D gene: TRBD2
clone size: NA
J gene: TRBJ2-7

CDR3 DNA: TGCGCCAGCAGCTTGGCCCTGGGCACGAACACCGGGGAGCTGTTTTTT
CDR3 protein: CASSLALGTNTGELFF
V gene: TRBV5-1
D gene: NA
clone size: few
J gene: TRBJ2-2

CDR3 DNA: TGTGCCAGCAGTCCTCGGGTTGGGCCCCAGCATTTT
CDR3 protein: CASSPRVGPQHF
V gene: TRBV6-6
D gene: NA
clone size: NA
J gene: TRBJ1-5

CDR3 DNA: TGTGCCAGCAGGATCCCGGGGGGGACAGATACGCAGTATTTT
CDR3 protein: CASRIPGGTDTQYF
V gene: TRBV28
D gene: TRBD2
clone size: NA
J gene: TRBJ2-3

CDR3 DNA: TGTGCCAGCAGTTTTACGGGGGGCGATGGCTACACCTTC
CDR3 protein: CASSFTGGDGYTF
V gene: TRBV27
D gene: NA
clone size: NA
J gene: TRBJ1-2

CDR3 DNA: TGTGCCAGCAGTTCAGGCGCTGAAGCTTTCTTT
CDR3 protein: CASSSGAEAFF
V gene: TRBV12-3/TRBV12-4
D gene: NA
clone size: NA
J gene: TRBJ1-1

CDR3 DNA: TGCGCCAGCAGCATTCAGACAGGCGTTCGGACTGAAGCTTTCTTT
CDR3 protein: CASSIQTGVRTEAFF
V gene: TRBV5-1
D gene: NA
clone size: few
J gene: TRBJ1-1

CDR3 DNA: TGTGCCAGCAGTGCAGAACAGGGAACAGGACAGCCCCAGCATTTT
CDR3 protein: CASSAEQGTGQPQHF
V gene: TRBV2
D gene: NA
clone size: NA
J gene: TRBJ1-5

CDR3 DNA: TGTGCCAGTACAAGCGGGGGGGGTTACAATGAGCAGTTCTTC
CDR3 protein: CASTSGGGYNEQFF
V gene: TRBV19
D gene: TRBD2
clone size: NA
J gene: TRBJ2-1